The clone carrying this T cell receptor beta chain was seen at least ten times. Its antigen is not known. TCRdb independently ran MiXCR on the 5' RACE reads; one entry per CDR3 protein. Here the sample spans roughly 20,000 distinct CDR3 sequences, more than 2.5% being singletons. Described time point: sample taken at primary tumor resection. Whole RNA, which was extracted from tumor, nontumor lung tissue or frozen PBMC, was sequenced without any cell sorting. This entry belongs to a study of spatial heterogeneity in lung cancer. Overall study results and limits: Tracking of tumor mutation counts was seen in expanded intratumoral alpha and beta TCR counts.

This specimen was lung tumor tissue, taken at surgery. This TCR was recovered from a male donor with early-stage non-small cell lung cancer.

CDR3 amino acids: CAWSGTLGQGPRANYGYTF. CDR3 DNA: TGTGCCTGGAGTGGTACCCTGGGACAGGGGCCCCGAGCTAACTATGGCTACACCTTC. This sequence joins TRBV30 and TRBJ1-2; 10 bases align to TRBD1. Trimming cost V 1 base and J 0 bases; bases outside gene matches: 14. The germline CDR1 and CDR2 sequences are GTSNPN and SVGIG (reference sequence). The CDR3 has 19 amino acids.